What follows describes a single T cell receptor delta chain. There is no known antigen for this receptor. No base quality information exists; no much larger clone differs at one position. The library was prepared using multiplex PCR. Genomic DNA was amplified with a 32-plex assay using primers for all 8 TRDV and 4 TRDJ genes covering the CDR3. A 12-nucleotide UMI was introduced during approximately 3 barcoding PCR cycles, after which a second PCR was performed with Illumina adapter primers. Libraries were purified with AMPure XP beads and quality-checked on a Fragment Analyzer with the HS NGS Fragment kit. Sequencing was run on an Illumina MiniSeq mid-output kit with about 20% PhiX and 150 cycles of paired-end reads. The original pipeline was this. MIGEC version 1.2.9 was used to process the reads, grouping reads by UMI and building error-corrected consensus sequences. Post-processing used modified VDJtools version 1.2.1 scripts and the tcR R package. TCRdb recomputed clones from the public reads with CATT; identical DNA rows were then combined. TCRdb assigned the V and J calls; the authors' analysis was not used. This sample comprises over 550 delta-chain clones, less than 15% of them detected only once. Under 70% of the sample is held by the ten biggest clonotypes.

From cysteine to phenylalanine, the CDR3 is 19 amino acids long. The CDR3 DNA has 57 bases and is translated from base 1. CDR1 and CDR2 were assigned from the germline V gene as GEAIGNYY and EKD. Trimming removed 4 bases from V and 1 base from J; the gene matches leave 20 bases unexplained. The sample comes from a study of DNA immune sequencing with unique molecular identifiers (dated by TCRdb to 2020 to 2022). The study in broad terms: Immunomagnetic cell separation was used to enrich gammadelta T cells from buffy coats, and the genomic DNA of the enriched gammadelta T cells was sequenced. Fluorescence-activated cell sorting was used to enrich gammadelta T cells from the PBMC of nine to ten healthy individuals. Donors were healthy individuals, with 10 or so donors profiled from sorted peripheral blood gammadelta T cells. Validation of the sequencing method was done both on synthetic reference molecules and on blood samples taken from healthy individuals. An ultrasensitive DNA-based TRD repertoire sequencing method using PCR-introduced unique molecular identifiers was developed and validated in the study. To compare enriched and non-enriched samples, about 93 ng of enriched gammadelta T-cell DNA and about 1 ug of non-enriched PBMC DNA were sequenced. General findings and caveats noted by the study authors: The primer-based approach is unable to detect novel TRD sequences that the primers do not target. Variation in TRD repertoire diversity was observed between healthy donors, with several donors found to be highly oligoclonal, in that the top 5 clonotypes exceeded half of productive molecules. Among clonotypes in healthy donors, TRDV2 paired with TRDJ1 was identified as the most common TRD rearrangement.

Input material: gamma-delta T cells from PBMCs. This TCR was recovered from a human donor in good health. This sequence uses TRDV2 and TRDJ1, with 7 bases aligning to TRDD3. The sequence in DNA is TGTGCCTGTGATACCATTCTACCGGGGGATCGCCCTATCACCGATAAACTCATCTTT. Protein translation: CACDTILPGDRPITDKLIF.